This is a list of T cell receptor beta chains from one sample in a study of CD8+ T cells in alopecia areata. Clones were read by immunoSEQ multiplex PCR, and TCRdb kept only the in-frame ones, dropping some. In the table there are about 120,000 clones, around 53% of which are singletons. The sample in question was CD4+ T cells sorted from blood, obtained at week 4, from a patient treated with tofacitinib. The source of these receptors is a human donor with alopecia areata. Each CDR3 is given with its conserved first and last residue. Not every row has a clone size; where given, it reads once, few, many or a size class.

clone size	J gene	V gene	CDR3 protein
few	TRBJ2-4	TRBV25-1	CASSDPRVGNIQYF
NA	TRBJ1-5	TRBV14	CASSQDLGGSGNQPQHF
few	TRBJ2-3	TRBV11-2	CASIQGYLTDTQYF
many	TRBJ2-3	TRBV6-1	CASSEGLDTQYF
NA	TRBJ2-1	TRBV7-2	CASSLVLGRNNEQFF
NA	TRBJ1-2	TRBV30	CAWSVSSGQNYGYTF
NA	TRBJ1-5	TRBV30	CAWSPRRTGGSQPQHF
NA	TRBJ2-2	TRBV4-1	CASSYGSRFLNTGELFF
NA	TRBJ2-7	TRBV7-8	CASSLRGATGSGIGRQYF
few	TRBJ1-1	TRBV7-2	CASSSTGPEAFF
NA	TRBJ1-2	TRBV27	CASSLSPGRGDGYTF
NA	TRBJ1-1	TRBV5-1	CASSLSNTEAFF
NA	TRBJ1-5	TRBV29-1	CSVVTGNQPQHF
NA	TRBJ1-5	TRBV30	CAWSGQGGSQPQHF
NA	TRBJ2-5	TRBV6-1	CASSQSGQETQYF
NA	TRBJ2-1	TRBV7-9	CASSPGLAGEHNEQFF
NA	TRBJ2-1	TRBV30	CAWSRLGGSEFF
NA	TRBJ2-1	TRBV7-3	CASSFRGYNEQFF
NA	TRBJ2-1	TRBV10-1	CASSRDRAYNEQFF
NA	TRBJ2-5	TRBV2	CASSGYGGSIQETQYF
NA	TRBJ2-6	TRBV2	CASTDRGSGANVLTF
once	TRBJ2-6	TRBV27	CASSPLPSSGANVLTF
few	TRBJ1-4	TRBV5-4	CASSTGQGVEKLFF
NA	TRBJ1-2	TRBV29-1	CSVDARGTGNYGYTF
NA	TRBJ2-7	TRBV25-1	CASTSRVYEQYF
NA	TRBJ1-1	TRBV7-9	CASSSYNIGRGEAFF
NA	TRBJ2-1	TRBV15	CATSRDRAGYNEQFF
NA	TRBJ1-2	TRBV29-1	CSVEERGYTF
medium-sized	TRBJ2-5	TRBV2	CASSEQQETQYF
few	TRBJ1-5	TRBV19	CASKVVGVNQPQHF
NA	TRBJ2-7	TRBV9	CASSTGTGYEQYF
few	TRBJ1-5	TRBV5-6	CASSLGQVNQPQHF
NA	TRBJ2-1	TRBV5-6	CASSRVRQGSRLLNEQFF
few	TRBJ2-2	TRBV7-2	CASSLYRGLGGGELFF
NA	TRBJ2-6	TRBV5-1	CASSLQGAVRGANVLTF
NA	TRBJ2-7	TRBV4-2	CASSQVDSGYEQYF
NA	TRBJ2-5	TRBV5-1	CASSLTGGAETQYF
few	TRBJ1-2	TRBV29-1	CSVDRVYGYTF
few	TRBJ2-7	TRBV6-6	CASSYSPGPYEQYF
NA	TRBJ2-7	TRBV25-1	CASSGSGRAYEQYF
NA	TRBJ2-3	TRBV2	CASRRGRGGDTQYF
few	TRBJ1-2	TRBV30	CAWSRRSGYTF
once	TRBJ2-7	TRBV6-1	CASDLRVPPYEQYF
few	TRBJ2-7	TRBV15	CATSRDEGDRGDSSYEQYF
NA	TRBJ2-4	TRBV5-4	CAINSAKNIQYF
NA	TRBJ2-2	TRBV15	CATGPGTGELFF
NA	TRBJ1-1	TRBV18	CASSGGLGEWDTEAFF
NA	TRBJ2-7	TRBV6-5	CASRQLHEQYF
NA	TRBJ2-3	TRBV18	CASSPGLAELRDTQYF
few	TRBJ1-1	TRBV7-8	CASSDRSRRVNTEAFF